This entry lists 8 T cell receptor beta chains sequenced from one sample in a study of blood T cell repertoires in COVID-19. Produced via immunoSEQ multiplex PCR; TCRdb's table is partial and in-frame only. Found here are some 400,000 clones, roughly nine tenths of them singletons; the top ten hold 0.7% to 0.95%. Sequences were obtained from PBMCs or T cells enriched from blood (not recorded which). The receptors were sampled from a woman aged 35 to 49 who had been exposed to COVID-19.

The rearrangement joins TRBV2 to TRBJ2-1, with 7 bases that match TRBD2. The CDR3 loop spans 17 amino acids. Germline-derived CDR1 and CDR2 are SNHLY and FYNNEI. V lost 4 bases and J lost 6; bases outside the gene matches: 15. The CDR3 sequence: CASSGWGGEAKGNEQFF. The CDR3 DNA follows: TGTGCCAGCAGTGGTTGGGGGGGAGAGGCTAAGGGCAATGAGCAGTTCTTC. The whole variable domain, filled in from reference TRBV2 and TRBJ2-1, reads EPEVTQTPSHQVTQMGQEVILRCVPISNHLYFYWYRQILGQKVEFLVSFYNNEISEKSEIFDDQFSVERPDGSNFTLKIRSTKLEDSAMYFCASSGWGGEAKGNEQFFGPGTRLTVL.

V usage is TRBV7-3 and J usage is TRBJ1-1; the D is unclear. The V end was cut by 5 bases, the J end by 1 base, with 11 bases between. From germline, CDR1 is SGHTA and CDR2 FQGTGA. This CDR3 has 14 amino acids. DNA of the CDR3: TGTGCCAGCAGCCCATCAACAGAGAACACTGAAGCTTTCTTT. As protein: CASSPSTENTEAFF.

About this clone itself: Other DNA sequences within the sample encode an identical CDR3. The chain uses TRBV2 and TRBJ1-1; 9 nucleotides match TRBD1. Germline V gene lookup returns CDR1 SNHLY and CDR2 FYNNEI. The CDR3 runs 13 residues. Trimming removed 6 bases from V and 2 bases from J; junction bases left unmatched: 1. The CDR3 DNA reads TGTGCCAGCAGGGACAGGGGAAACACTGAAGCTTTCTTT. It codes for CASRDRGNTEAFF.

V is TRBV7-9 and J is TRBJ2-3; D gene ambiguous. Germline CDR1 reads SEHNR; CDR2 reads FQNEAQ (reference sequence). Trimming stripped 5 bases from V and 1 base from J, with 10 bases between. This CDR3 comprises 14 residues. CDR3 protein: CASSDPGRTDTQYF. CDR3 nucleotides: TGTGCCAGCAGCGATCCCGGTCGCACAGATACGCAGTATTTT. Variable domain in full (rest from reference TRBV7-9 and TRBJ2-3): DTGVSQNPRHKITKRGQNVTFRCDPISEHNRLYWYRQTLGQGPEFLTYFQNEAQLEKSRLLSDRFSAERPKGSFSTLEIQRTEQGDSAMYLCASSDPGRTDTQYFGPGTRLTVL.

The chain uses TRBV18 and TRBJ1-1, with D possibly matching TRBD1 (5 bases). The germline gives CDR1 KGHSH, CDR2 LQKENI. Trimming left V 5 bases short and J 0 bases short, with 10 bases between. The CDR3 consists of 14 residues. The CDR3 reads CASSSGHLNTEAFF. CDR3 nucleotide sequence: TGTGCCAGCTCATCAGGACACTTGAACACTGAAGCTTTCTTT.

This chain connects TRBV6-5 to TRBJ2-2; no clear D gene. V was cut by 7 bases and J by 1 base, with 7 bases left in between. Germline assignment: CDR1 MNHEY and CDR2 SVGAGI. CDR3 length: 13 amino acids. The CDR3 nucleotides read TGTGCCAGCACCCCAGGGAACACCGGGGAGCTGTTTTTT. Protein: CASTPGNTGELFF.

The CDR3 loop reads CASSLGTPHEQYF. For the CDR3, the DNA is TGCGCCAGCAGCTTGGGGACTCCCCACGAGCAGTACTTC. J is TRBJ2-7 and V is TRBV5-1, with D possibly TRBD2 on 5 matching bases. Germline CDR1 and CDR2: SGHRS and YFSETQ. The CDR3 spans 13 residues. V lost 0 bases and J 5 bases, leaving 9 bases between the germline ends.

Many counts were recorded for this clone. This chain joins TRBV18 and TRBJ2-7, with 7 bases identical to TRBD1. The trim removed 3 bases at V and 3 bases at J, leaving 11 bases unmatched. Germline lookup yields CDR1 KGHSH and CDR2 LQKENI. The CDR3 contains 16 residues. The chain's CDR3 is CASSPLPLDRSYEQYF. CDR3 DNA: TGTGCCAGCTCACCTTTGCCTTTGGACAGGAGCTACGAGCAGTACTTC.